This T cell receptor (beta chain) was captured in a study of T cell responses to AZD1222 COVID-19 vaccine. Germline V CDR1 and CDR2: LNHDA, SQIVND (reference sequence). The CDR3 has 15 residues. The V gene end was trimmed by 5 bases and the J gene end by 5 bases; junction bases not matched to a gene: 1. This clone appeared a single time. Profiled with immunoSEQ multiplex PCR; TCRdb holds only in-frame clones, not every one. This table holds 100,000 to 140,000 clones, around 92% found once. The TCR originated in an adult who received the AZD1222 COVID-19 vaccine. The material was peripheral blood, obtained 28 days after the second AZD1222 dose. This chain connects TRBV19 to TRBJ2-2; 14 bases map to TRBD2. The CDR3 region is CASSGLAGGTGELFF. In DNA, the CDR3 is TGTGCCAGTAGTGGACTAGCGGGGGGAACCGGGGAGCTGTTTTTT.